These 26 T cell receptor beta chains came from one sample sequenced in a study of blood T cell repertoires in COVID-19. The assay was immunoSEQ multiplex PCR, and TCRdb's table has in-frame clones only and misses some. Found here are about 120,000 clones, 82% of them singletons; the top ten hold 4% to 5%. Sequencing was carried out using peripheral blood. Receptors were obtained from a woman aged 70 to 79 with acute or convalescent COVID-19.

The CDR3 loop reads CASSYSRGITEAFF. CDR3 DNA: TGTGCCAGCAGTTACTCCAGAGGGATAACTGAAGCTTTCTTT. The chain links TRBV6-2 or TRBV6-3 to TRBJ1-1; D uncertain. Trimming removed 0 bases from V and 5 bases from J, with 10 bases in between. The length of the CDR3 is 14 residues. The germline gives CDR1 MNHEY, CDR2 SVGEGT.

CDR3: CASSFTGGGSYYEAFF. In DNA form, the CDR3 reads TGTGCCAGCAGCTTTACAGGGGGCGGGTCTTACTATGAAGCTTTCTTT. The V gene is TRBV13, the J gene TRBJ1-1, with 9 nucleotides matching TRBD1. This CDR3 is built from 16 residues. Germline loops: CDR1 PRHDT, CDR2 FYEKMQ (reference sequence). J gave up 7 bases and V 3 bases, and 12 bases lay outside the gene matches.

The chain links TRBV28 to TRBJ1-1, with a tentative D call TRBD1 (5 bases). V was shortened by 7 bases and J by 0 bases, with 9 bases between the two germline ends. Germline V gene sequence: CDR1 MDHEN, CDR2 SYDVKM. The CDR3 runs to 13 residues. As DNA, the CDR3 is TGTGCCAGCATAGGACACCTGAACACTGAAGCTTTCTTT. It codes for CASIGHLNTEAFF.

The chain has TRBV9 and TRBJ2-1, with 11 bases that match TRBD2. Trimming cost V 4 bases and J 13 bases; bases outside gene matches: 10. CDR1 and CDR2 (germline): SGDLS, YYNGEE. This CDR3 contains 14 residues. This CDR3 reads CASSTHVAGGIQFF. The CDR3, as DNA: TGTGCCAGCAGCACCCATGTAGCGGGGGGGATTCAGTTCTTC. Together with reference TRBV9 and TRBJ2-1, the CDR3 gives the full variable domain: DSGVTQTPKHLITATGQRVTLRCSPRSGDLSVYWYQQSLDQGLQFLIQYYNGEERAKGNILERFSAQQFPDLHSELNLSSLELGDSALYFCASSTHVAGGIQFFGPGTRLTVL.

The chain recombines TRBV4-2 with TRBJ1-1; no reliable D call. V lost 4 bases and J lost 5, with 20 bases in between. This CDR3 comprises 16 residues. Germline-derived CDR1 and CDR2 are LGHNA and YNFKEQ. The CDR3, as DNA: TGTGCCAGCAGCCCCATCGTGGAGGGATTAGGGACTGAAGCTTTCTTT. It yields the protein CASSPIVEGLGTEAFF.

A note on this clone: The identical CDR3 is also encoded by other nucleotide sequences in the sample. The chain carries TRBV10-3 and TRBJ2-1, with 9 positions matching TRBD2. V lost 6 bases and J lost 10; bases outside the gene matches: 10. This CDR3 region has 14 residues. Germline lookup yields CDR1 ENHRY and CDR2 SYGVKD. The CDR3 protein is CAISPAGGPGEQFF. In DNA form, the CDR3 reads TGTGCCATCAGCCCCGCGGGGGGGCCGGGGGAGCAGTTCTTC.

The V and J genes are TRBV6-6 and TRBJ2-1; the match to TRBD1 covers 8 bases. J gave up 6 bases and V 6 bases, and 10 bases lay outside the gene matches. This CDR3 is built from 15 residues. Germline V CDR1 and CDR2: MNHNY, SVGAGI (reference sequence). CDR3 DNA sequence: TGTGCCAGCAGCCCCCCCAGGGGGCTTCCCAATGAGCAGTTCTTC. Protein: CASSPPRGLPNEQFF.

In DNA, the CDR3 is TGTGCCAGCAGTGCACAGAACACTGAAGCTTTCTTT. Protein sequence: CASSAQNTEAFF. V gene TRBV2 combines with J gene TRBJ1-1; D unresolved. The germline gives CDR1 SNHLY, CDR2 FYNNEI. The V and J ends lost 4 bases and 1 base respectively, with 4 bases between them. There are 12 residues in the CDR3.

This sequence joins TRBV7-9 and TRBJ1-2; 8 nucleotides align to TRBD1. Germline V gene data show CDR1 as SEHNR and CDR2 as FQNEAQ (reference sequence). The ends lost 4 bases at V and 4 bases at J; junction bases unmatched: 8. The CDR3 has 15 residues. Written as DNA, the CDR3 is TGTGCCAGCAGCTCTCCCAGGGGGCGCGGCTATGGCTACACCTTC. Translated: CASSSPRGRGYGYTF.

This chain links TRBV4-2 with TRBJ2-1; tentatively, D is TRBD2 (6 bases). The V gene lost 2 bases and the J gene lost 0 bases, with 11 bases spanning the gap. This CDR3 has 16 amino acids. Germline CDR1 reads LGHNA; CDR2 reads YNFKEQ. The CDR3 sequence: CASSQPGTGSYNEQFF. CDR3 coding DNA: TGTGCCAGCAGCCAACCCGGGACTGGCTCCTACAATGAGCAGTTCTTC.

The chain links TRBV5-1 to TRBJ2-3, with 7 nucleotides matching TRBD1. CDR3 length equals 15 residues. Germline trimming cut 4 bases from V and 8 bases from J; bases unmatched to any gene: 13. Germline V gene lookup returns CDR1 SGHRS and CDR2 YFSETQ. CDR3 sequence (DNA): TGCGCCAGCAGCGGATCGACAGGGCCGCGGCCTACGCAGTATTTT. It yields the protein CASSGSTGPRPTQYF.

Only one count was recorded for this clone. The rearrangement joins TRBV9 to TRBJ1-5, with D maybe TRBD1 (6 bases). The V gene's germline CDR1 is SGDLS and CDR2 YYNGEE. The CDR3 has 13 residues. V lost 4 bases and J lost 7, with 12 bases in between. As DNA, the CDR3 is TGTGCCAGCAGCTCACAGGGAGGGCAGCCCCAGCATTTT. The encoded protein is CASSSQGGQPQHF.

V gene TRBV29-1 combines with J gene TRBJ2-3; 7 nucleotides line up with TRBD1. Germline CDR1 and CDR2: SQVTM and ANQGSEA. V was clipped by 4 bases and J by 1 base; unmatched bases: 2. The CDR3 extends over 13 amino acids. The CDR3 sequence is CSVGQGGTDTQYF. In DNA, the CDR3 is TGCAGCGTTGGGCAGGGGGGCACAGATACGCAGTATTTT.

This chain joins TRBV4-1 and TRBJ1-2; D might be TRBD1 (6 bases). Trimming pared 11 bases from V and 5 bases from J, leaving 24 bases between. This CDR3 region has 15 residues. CDR1 is MGHRA, CDR2 YSYEKL, per germline. CDR3 nucleotides: TGCGCCTCAACTTTAGAAGGGGGGGAGATTTATGGCTACACCTTC. Translation: CASTLEGGEIYGYTF.

The chain couples TRBV27 to TRBJ1-2; 8 positions agree with TRBD1. The germline CDR1 and CDR2 sequences are MNHEY and SMNVEV (reference sequence). V trimming: 5 bases; J trimming: 8 bases; junction bases outside the gene matches: 10. The CDR3 sequence is 14 residues long. The CDR3 DNA is TGTGCCAGCAGTCTTGGACAGGGTCCCTACGGCTACACCTTC. Its protein product is CASSLGQGPYGYTF.

The chain joins TRBV3-1 (or the pseudogene TRBV3-2) to TRBJ2-5, with 10 bases matching TRBD2. Trimming cost V 0 bases and J 2 bases; bases outside gene matches: 18. The CDR3 runs to 21 residues. From germline, CDR1 is LGHDT and CDR2 YNNKEL (reference sequence). CDR3: CASSQDLAGTIERGGQETQYF. The CDR3 nucleotides read TGTGCCAGCAGCCAAGATTTAGCAGGAACTATTGAGCGGGGGGGACAAGAGACCCAGTACTTC.

This sequence joins TRBV2 and TRBJ1-2, with D possibly matching TRBD1 (5 bases). The CDR3 runs to 16 residues. V gave up 0 bases and J gave up 4 bases, with 15 bases separating them. Germline V gene lookup returns CDR1 SNHLY and CDR2 FYNNEI. CDR3 coding DNA: TGTGCCAGCAGTGAAGCGGTATGGGGCCCCTCCTATGGCTACACCTTC. It is translated as CASSEAVWGPSYGYTF.

The CDR3 protein is CASSESRQNTGELFF. The CDR3, as DNA: TGTGCCAGCAGTGAGAGCAGACAGAACACCGGGGAGCTGTTTTTT. The chain carries TRBV2 and TRBJ2-2; D call uncertain. Trimming took off 3 bases at V and 1 base at J, with 9 bases between the two ends. The CDR3 is made up of 15 amino acids. Per germline, CDR1 SNHLY and CDR2 FYNNEI.

The genes are TRBV10-3 and TRBJ2-7; 7 bases line up with TRBD1. J was trimmed by 2 bases and V by 10 bases; bases with no gene match: 11. The CDR3 runs 14 residues. Germline V lookup: CDR1 ENHRY, CDR2 SYGVKD. CDR3 protein: CATSTQGSTYEQYF. CDR3 nucleotides: TGTGCCACGTCGACACAGGGGTCAACCTACGAGCAGTACTTC.

The chain has TRBV7-9 and TRBJ1-2; tentatively, D is TRBD1 (6 bases). This CDR3 region has 14 residues. V lost 5 bases and J 5 bases, leaving 15 bases between the germline ends. Germline loops: CDR1 SEHNR, CDR2 FQNEAQ (reference sequence). This CDR3 is CASSLRDNPYGYTF. CDR3 bases: TGTGCCAGCAGCCTCCGGGACAACCCTTATGGCTACACCTTC.

This clone came up many times. The chain links TRBV6-5 to TRBJ1-1, with TRBD1 as a possible D gene (6 bases). The germline CDR1 and CDR2 sequences are MNHEY and SVGAGI. Trimming took off 6 bases at V and 7 bases at J, with 12 bases between the two ends. This CDR3 has 12 residues. CDR3 sequence reads: CASSSIRGEAFF. The CDR3 nucleotides read TGTGCCAGCAGCTCCATCAGGGGTGAAGCTTTCTTT.

The CDR3 region has the DNA TGTGCCAGCAGCCATCTGACCGGGGAGGCTTTCTTT. Residues: CASSHLTGEAFF. The chain joins TRBV5-4 to TRBJ1-1; no clear D. The CDR3 runs 12 residues. V was cut by 4 bases and J by 11 bases, with 15 bases left in between. Looked up from germline, CDR1 is SGHNT and CDR2 is YYREEE (reference sequence).

The chain links TRBV7-9 to TRBJ2-1, with TRBD1 matching 12 bases. With V trimmed by 5 bases and J by 10 bases, 12 bases remained unmatched. CDR3 length equals 16 residues. The germline V gene has CDR1 SEHNR and CDR2 FQNEAQ (reference sequence). CDR3 in amino acids: CASSLKPGQGATEQFF. DNA of the CDR3: TGTGCCAGCAGCCTCAAACCGGGACAGGGGGCAACCGAGCAGTTCTTC.

J is TRBJ2-1 and V is TRBV30; 12 bases line up with TRBD2. Germline V gene sequence: CDR1 GTSNPN, CDR2 SVGIG (reference sequence). V was clipped by 4 bases and J by 9 bases; unmatched bases: 10. The CDR3 is made up of 15 amino acids. CDR3 DNA: TGTGCCTGGAACCGGGCTAGCGGGGGGGCCCGTGAGCAGTTCTTC. Its protein is CAWNRASGGAREQFF.

This clone showed up just once. The chain links TRBV10-3 to TRBJ1-1, with D unclear. Germline V gene data show CDR1 as ENHRY and CDR2 as SYGVKD. Between the trimmed V and J ends, which lost 5 bases and 4 bases, there was a span of 11 bases. The CDR3 covers 13 residues. The CDR3 nucleotides are TGTGCCATCAGTCCGGTCGGTGGCACTGAAGCTTTCTTT. This translates into CAISPVGGTEAFF.

In its sample, this clone was seen a few times. The chain recombines TRBV3-1 (or the pseudogene TRBV3-2) with TRBJ1-4; TRBD1 aligns across 10 bases. The trim removed 0 bases at V and 7 bases at J, leaving 17 bases unmatched. CDR1 LGHDT and CDR2 YNNKEL come from the germline V gene (reference sequence). CDR3 size: 20 residues. The CDR3, as DNA: TGTGCCAGCAGCCAAGATGCCTCGGGACAGGGGAGGATCGGAGGTGAAAAACTGTTTTTT. It specifies CASSQDASGQGRIGGEKLFF.